These 21 T cell receptor beta chains share one sample of origin, sequenced in a study of Graves' ophthalmopathy and Graves' hyperthyroidism. Amplified TCR beta CDR3 regions were obtained using RNA transcripts as template. The authors performed first-round RT-PCR with HTBI primers and then a second-round multiplex PCR. One entry per CDR3 protein results from TCRdb running MiXCR on the multiplex PCR reads. The data show 600,000 to 950,000 distinct CDR3 sequences, 40% seen once. The specimen sequenced was peripheral blood. Receptor source: an adult man with Graves' ophthalmopathy.

Comments on this clonotype: With a much larger clone just one base away, this may be a read error. The chain couples TRBV10-3 to TRBJ2-7; no clear D gene. The CDR3 extends over 13 amino acids. V lost 8 bases and J 1 base, leaving 12 bases between the germline ends. From germline, CDR1 is ENHRY and CDR2 SYGVKD. The DNA for the CDR3 is TGTGCCATCGGGTCAGGTTCGTCCTACGAGCAGTACTTC. Amino acid sequence: CAIGSGSSYEQYF.

This clonotype was counted ten times or more. The J gene is TRBJ1-5, the V gene TRBV19; 7 bases are shared with TRBD1. V was clipped by 3 bases and J by 7 bases; unmatched bases: 9. CDR1 LNHDA and CDR2 SQIVND come from the germline V gene (reference sequence). This CDR3 has 15 amino acids. The DNA of the CDR3 is TGTGCCAGTAGTATCGGGGGCAGGGGGAACCAGCCCCAGCATTTT. It specifies CASSIGGRGNQPQHF.

On this clonotype: Since a much larger clone is just one base distant, this may be a read error. This rearrangement joins TRBV20-1 to TRBJ1-4; D is unresolved. Trimming took 5 bases from V and 4 from J, leaving 14 bases between them. This CDR3 spans 14 amino acids. Germline CDR1 reads DFQATT; CDR2 reads SNEGSKA (reference sequence). Written as DNA, the CDR3 is TGCAGTGCTGCCTCAGGTCTTGTTAATGAAAAACTGTTTTTT. Residues: CSAASGLVNEKLFF.

The chain carries TRBV7-9 and TRBJ2-2; the match to TRBD1 covers 9 bases. The V and J ends lost 4 bases and 3 bases, in that order; junction bases with no gene match: 3. The CDR3 spans 15 residues. Germline CDR1 and CDR2: SEHNR and FQNEAQ (reference sequence). The CDR3 coding sequence is TGTGCCAGCAGCTCCTGGACAGGGGACACCGGGGAGCTGTTTTTT. Its translation: CASSSWTGDTGELFF.

The V gene is TRBV10-2, the J gene TRBJ2-6; 12 nucleotides agree with TRBD1. The CDR3 runs 17 residues. V lost 2 bases and J lost 4; bases outside the gene matches: 3. Germline V gene sequence: CDR1 WSHSY, CDR2 SAAADI. The CDR3 DNA is TGCGCCAGCAGTGAGCGGGGACAGGGGGCCGGGGCCAACGTCCTGACTTTC. Its translation is CASSERGQGAGANVLTF.

V and J are TRBV25-1 and TRBJ2-2; TRBD2 matches 10 bases. Germline V lookup: CDR1 MGHDK, CDR2 SYGVNS. Losses at the gene ends were 6 bases for V and 6 bases for J; bases not matched to a gene: 10. The CDR3 loop spans 16 amino acids. The CDR3 coding sequence is TGTGCCAGCAGCTTGGGGGCTAGCGGGAGATCCGGGGAGCTGTTTTTT. Translation: CASSLGASGRSGELFF.

As DNA, the CDR3 is TGCAGTGCCAGCAGTCCCGGACAGGGCTATGGCTACACCTTC. It is translated as CSASSPGQGYGYTF. The chain employs TRBV20-1 and TRBJ1-2; 8 bases fit TRBD1. Germline V gives CDR1 DFQATT, CDR2 SNEGSKA (reference sequence). CDR3 length: 14 amino acids. The V and J ends lost 6 bases and 4 bases, in that order; junction bases with no gene match: 10.

This clonotype was seen ten or more times. V usage is TRBV13 and J usage is TRBJ1-2; maybe TRBD1 (6 bases). Germline loops: CDR1 PRHDT, CDR2 FYEKMQ (reference sequence). V was trimmed by 0 bases and J by 4 bases, leaving 15 bases between them. The CDR3 spans 16 residues. CDR3 amino acids: CASSLGGTPIGYGYTF. As DNA, the CDR3 is TGTGCCAGCAGCTTAGGCGGGACACCGATCGGCTATGGCTACACCTTC.

A few counts support this clonotype. The chain couples TRBV9 to TRBJ2-5; 13 positions agree with TRBD2. The CDR3 has 16 amino acids. CDR1 and CDR2 from the germline V gene are SGDLS and YYNGEE. The V and J ends lost 0 bases and 3 bases, in that order; junction bases with no gene match: 2. The CDR3 nucleotides are TGTGCCAGCAGCGTAGGGACTAGCGGGGGAGAAGAGACCCAGTACTTC. Translating it yields CASSVGTSGGEETQYF.

This clonotype came up many times. The rearrangement uses TRBV15 and TRBJ2-5, with TRBD2 identical over 9 bases. Germline V CDR1 and CDR2: LNHNV, YYDKDF (reference sequence). V dropped 3 bases and J dropped 4; count of bases not matched to a gene: 3. The CDR3 extends over 14 amino acids. The CDR3, as DNA: TGTGCCACCAGCAGGCGGGGGGGCTCAGAGACCCAGTACTTC. Translated, it gives CATSRRGGSETQYF.

The genes are TRBV7-2 and TRBJ1-2; possibly TRBD1 for D (6 bases). Trimming cost V 5 bases and J 7 bases, with 14 bases left between them. Germline V gene lookup returns CDR1 SGHTA and CDR2 FQGNSA. The CDR3 is made up of 13 amino acids. CDR3 loop: CASSSIQGSGYTF. In nucleotides, the CDR3 is TGTGCCAGCAGCAGCATACAGGGCTCTGGCTACACCTTC.

Points on this clonotype: The junction departs from the called germline gene at one end, perhaps through a read error. The rearrangement uses TRBV7-9 and TRBJ2-5; D may match TRBD1 or TRBD2 (6 bases each). This CDR3 is 14 amino acids long. Germline assignment: CDR1 SEHNR and CDR2 FQNEAQ (reference sequence). The CDR3 loop is CTSSLGGKQETQYF. The CDR3 region has the DNA TGTACCAGCAGCTTAGGGGGGAAACAAGAGACCCAGTACTTC.

Notes on this clonotype: At one of its ends the junction is not consistent with the germline gene, which may arise from a read error. The CDR3 nucleotides are TGTGCCAGCAGTTACTCGGGCAGGGGGTATCAGCCCCAGCATTTT. Its protein product is CASSYSGRGYQPQHF. V usage is TRBV24-1 and J usage is TRBJ1-5, with TRBD1 matching 7 bases. This CDR3 region has 15 residues. Germline values: CDR1 KGHDR, CDR2 SFDVKD.

The rearrangement joins TRBV20-1 to TRBJ2-5; possibly TRBD2 for D (6 bases). Deletions cut 7 bases from V and 7 bases from J, with 25 bases between. There are 15 residues in the CDR3. Germline V lookup: CDR1 DFQATT, CDR2 SNEGSKA (reference sequence). CDR3 DNA sequence: TGCAGTGTGTCGAGTGGGACTGCTCTTCTGGGGACCCAGTACTTC. Encoded protein: CSVSSGTALLGTQYF.

The gene calls are TRBV5-1 and TRBJ1-6, with unresolved D. The CDR3 covers 14 residues. From germline, CDR1 is SGHRS and CDR2 YFSETQ. The V gene lost 0 bases and the J gene lost 7 bases, with 8 bases spanning the gap. As DNA, the CDR3 is TGCGCCAGCAGCTTGGTTGGGGAAAATTCACCCCTCCACTTT. Translating gives CASSLVGENSPLHF.

This clonotype has a handful of counts. This chain's CDR3 is CASSLLSYYGYTF. The CDR3 DNA reads as TGTGCCAGCAGTTTACTTTCCTACTATGGCTACACCTTC. The chain combines TRBV12-3 or TRBV12-4 with TRBJ1-2; D not certain. This CDR3 has 13 amino acids. Trimming shortened V by 2 bases and J by 3 bases, and 7 bases separated the two germline ends.

This clonotype was recorded many times. The gene calls are TRBV7-9 and TRBJ2-7, with 8 bases fitting TRBD1. The CDR3 is 15 residues long. Per the germline V gene, CDR1 is SEHNR and CDR2 is FQNEAQ (reference sequence). The V segment lost 3 bases and the J segment 1 base; nucleotides outside the gene matches: 5. CDR3 in DNA: TGTGCCAGCAGCTTGGGGACAGGTGATTCCTACGAGCAGTACTTC. Translating gives CASSLGTGDSYEQYF.

This clonotype was detected only a few times. The V gene is TRBV12-3 or TRBV12-4, the J gene TRBJ2-7, with 7 nucleotides matching TRBD1. The CDR3 contains 16 residues. The trim removed 6 bases at V and 6 bases at J, leaving 17 bases unmatched. The CDR3 protein is CASSSAEGGPRSEQYF. In DNA, the CDR3 is TGTGCCAGCAGCTCTGCCGAAGGGGGCCCTCGGAGCGAGCAGTACTTC.

For this clonotype: One junction end disagrees with the germline gene, perhaps due to a read error. The chain links TRBV10-3 to TRBJ1-1; D is ambiguous. The CDR3 has 13 residues. Germline loops: CDR1 ENHRY, CDR2 SYGVKD. As DNA, the CDR3 is TGTGCCAGCAGTTACCCCGTAGGCGGTGAAGCTTTCTTT. This codes for CASSYPVGGEAFF.

This chain connects TRBV29-1 to TRBJ2-7, with 9 bases lining up with TRBD1. The CDR3 sequence is 15 residues long. The V gene's germline CDR1 is SQVTM and CDR2 ANQGSEA. Trimming cost V 4 bases and J 0 bases; bases outside gene matches: 7. In DNA, the CDR3 is TGCAGCGTTGGGGACAGGGCCTCGGGCTCCTACGAGCAGTACTTC. Translated, it gives CSVGDRASGSYEQYF.

This chain connects TRBV10-2 to TRBJ2-2; D possibly corresponds to TRBD2 (7 bases). V lost 2 bases, J lost 5 bases, and 12 bases lay in between. This CDR3 comprises 15 residues. Germline loops: CDR1 WSHSY, CDR2 SAAADI. CDR3 in DNA: TGCGCCAGCAGTGAGGCGGGGGCGGGGACCGGGGAGCTGTTTTTT. Translation: CASSEAGAGTGELFF.